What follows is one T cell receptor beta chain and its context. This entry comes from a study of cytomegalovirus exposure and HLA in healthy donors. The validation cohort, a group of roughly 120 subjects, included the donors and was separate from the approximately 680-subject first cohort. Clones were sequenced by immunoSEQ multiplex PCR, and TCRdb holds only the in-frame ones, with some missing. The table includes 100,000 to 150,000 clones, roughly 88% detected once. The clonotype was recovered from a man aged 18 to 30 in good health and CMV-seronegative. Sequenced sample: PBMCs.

CDR3 DNA: TGTGCCAGCAGCCTTGGACTCGGAAACTACGAGCAGTACTTC. Translated, it gives CASSLGLGNYEQYF. The chain links TRBV7-9 to TRBJ2-7; D may be TRBD2 (5 bases). The germline V gene has CDR1 SEHNR and CDR2 FQNEAQ (reference sequence). V lost 5 bases and J lost 3, with 14 bases in between. This CDR3 is built from 14 residues.